A selection of T cell receptor beta chains follows, all from one sample in a study of cytomegalovirus exposure and HLA in healthy donors. Clones were read by immunoSEQ multiplex PCR, and TCRdb kept only the in-frame ones, dropping some. The sample has 150,000 or so clones, roughly 80% seen once. The sample comprised PBMCs. The receptors here all came from a woman aged 40 to 49 in good health and CMV-seropositive. Each CDR3 is given with its conserved first and last residue. Each record gives: clone size, J gene, D gene, V gene, CDR3 protein, CDR3 DNA. A D gene is named only where the DNA matches it firmly. Not every row has a clone size; where given, it reads once, few, many or a size class.

NA | TRBJ2-1 | NA | TRBV2 | CARIDGTPPLNEQFF | TGTGCCAGAATTGACGGGACTCCCCCCCTCAATGAGCAGTTCTTC
NA | TRBJ2-7 | NA | TRBV9 | CASGQDSYEQYF | TGTGCCAGCGGTCAGGACAGCTACGAGCAGTACTTC
few | TRBJ1-2 | NA | TRBV5-4 | CASRPQENYGYTF | TGTGCCAGCAGGCCACAGGAGAACTATGGCTACACCTTC
NA | TRBJ2-7 | TRBD1 | TRBV6-5 | CATRGQGLNEQYF | TGTGCCACGCGAGGACAGGGGCTCAACGAGCAGTACTTC
once | TRBJ2-3 | TRBD2 | TRBV13 | CASRASGGLTDTQYF | TGTGCCAGCAGGGCCAGCGGGGGCCTCACAGATACGCAGTATTTT
NA | TRBJ2-1 | NA | TRBV6-6 | CASSSPQVLPNNEQFF | TGTGCCAGCAGCTCCCCCCAGGTTCTACCAAACAATGAGCAGTTCTTC
NA | TRBJ2-2 | TRBD2 | TRBV18 | CASSPLQTSLSGELFF | TGTGCCAGCTCACCACTTCAGACTAGCCTCTCCGGGGAGCTGTTTTTT
NA | TRBJ1-2 | NA | TRBV6-5 | CASSPPGGLGGYTF | TGTGCCAGCAGCCCCCCCGGGGGATTGGGTGGCTACACCTTC
few | TRBJ1-6 | NA | TRBV5-1 | CASSSGGTYSPLHF | TGCGCCAGCAGCTCGGGCGGGACCTACTCACCCCTCCACTTT
once | TRBJ1-1 | TRBD1 | TRBV2 | CASSWLTGDTEAFF | TGTGCCAGCAGCTGGCTTACAGGGGACACTGAAGCTTTCTTT
NA | TRBJ2-6 | TRBD2 | TRBV4-1 | CASSQDSGGSGANVLTF | TGCGCCAGCAGCCAAGATTCGGGAGGCTCTGGGGCCAACGTCCTGACTTTC
once | TRBJ1-2 | NA | TRBV28 | CASSWGGSNYGYTF | TGTGCCAGCAGTTGGGGAGGCTCTAACTATGGCTACACCTTC
NA | TRBJ1-6 | TRBD1 | TRBV9 | CASSPTGGYNSPLHF | TGTGCCAGCAGCCCTACAGGGGGCTATAATTCACCCCTCCACTTT
NA | TRBJ1-2 | TRBD1 | TRBV6-5 | CASTRQGSYGYTF | TGTGCCAGCACCAGACAGGGTAGCTATGGCTACACCTTC
NA | TRBJ1-2 | NA | TRBV6-5 | CASSLRTSQGYGYTF | TGTGCCAGCAGTCTAAGGACATCCCAGGGGTATGGCTACACCTTC
NA | TRBJ2-7 | NA | TRBV13 | CASSLDRAPEQYF | TGTGCCAGCAGCTTAGACAGGGCCCCCGAGCAGTACTTC
NA | TRBJ2-1 | TRBD2 | TRBV28 | CASSLGWRGGGSYNEQFF | TGTGCCAGCAGTTTAGGTTGGCGGGGGGGAGGCTCCTACAATGAGCAGTTCTTC
NA | TRBJ1-2 | NA | TRBV18 | CASSPGTLLGYTF | TGTGCCAGCTCACCAGGGACACTCCTAGGCTACACCTTC
NA | TRBJ2-4 | TRBD2 | TRBV6-1 | CASSGRLAGGTPPIQYF | TGTGCCAGCAGTGGAAGACTAGCGGGGGGGACTCCACCCATTCAGTACTTC
NA | TRBJ2-2 | NA | TRBV10-1 | CTSSESGGQGTNTGELFF | TGCACCAGCAGTGAGTCTGGAGGGCAGGGTACCAACACCGGGGAGCTGTTTTTT
NA | TRBJ2-7 | NA | TRBV9 | CASSVGSGVSYEQYF | TGTGCCAGCAGCGTAGGTTCGGGGGTTTCGTACGAGCAGTACTTC
NA | TRBJ2-7 | NA | TRBV4-1 | CASSQEGLYEQYF | TGCGCCAGCAGCCAAGAGGGACTCTACGAGCAGTACTTC
NA | TRBJ1-1 | TRBD1 | TRBV18 | CASSPPGQGNTEAFF | TGTGCCAGCTCACCGCCGGGACAGGGGAACACTGAAGCTTTCTTT
few | TRBJ1-3 | NA | TRBV19 | CASSLLEGLSGNTIYF | TGTGCCAGTAGTTTATTGGAGGGACTCTCTGGAAACACCATATATTTT
NA | TRBJ2-7 | NA | TRBV29-1 | CSVATNPTVSYEQYF | TGCAGCGTTGCCACTAACCCGACAGTATCCTACGAGCAGTACTTC
few | TRBJ2-5 | TRBD2 | TRBV4-1 | CASSRGLAGGRGETQYF | TGCGCCAGCAGCCGAGGACTAGCGGGGGGACGAGGAGAGACCCAGTACTTC
NA | TRBJ1-2 | NA | TRBV6-5 | CASSQNPGAQGYTF | TGTGCCAGCAGTCAGAACCCAGGGGCCCAAGGCTACACCTTC
NA | TRBJ2-4 | TRBD1 | TRBV7-9 | CSSSLGTVILAKNIQYF | TGTTCCAGCAGCTTAGGGACAGTCATATTAGCCAAAAACATTCAGTACTTC
NA | TRBJ2-5 | TRBD2 | TRBV5-4 | CASSVQRGGVETQYF | TGTGCCAGCAGCGTACAACGGGGGGGCGTCGAGACCCAGTACTTC
NA | TRBJ2-7 | NA | TRBV13 | CASSLERSYEQYF | TGTGCCAGCAGCTTAGAACGGTCCTACGAGCAGTACTTC
NA | TRBJ1-2 | NA | TRBV2 | CASSEVGGGIYGYTF | TGTGCCAGCAGTGAAGTCGGTGGAGGGATCTATGGCTACACCTTC
NA | TRBJ2-4 | NA | TRBV21-1 | CASSLRDSRAKNIQYF | TGTGCCAGCAGCCTCCGGGACAGCAGAGCCAAAAACATTCAGTACTTC
NA | TRBJ2-1 | TRBD1 | TRBV20-1 | CSASGQGGQFF | TGCAGTGCCTCGGGACAGGGCGGGCAGTTCTTC
NA | TRBJ2-5 | TRBD2 | TRBV7-2 | CASSLEIILRGGRVETQYF | TGTGCCAGCAGCTTAGAAATAATCCTGCGGGGGGGCCGTGTAGAGACCCAGTACTTC
NA | TRBJ2-1 | NA | TRBV27 | CASRGARYNEQFF | TGTGCCAGCAGGGGGGCGCGGTACAATGAGCAGTTCTTC
NA | TRBJ1-6 | NA | TRBV6-5 | CASSYGTTGNSPLHF | TGTGCCAGCAGTTACGGGACAACGGGGAATTCACCCCTCCACTTT
NA | TRBJ2-7 | NA | TRBV9 | CASSPRLEGYEQYF | TGTGCCAGCAGCCCCCGGTTGGAGGGTTACGAGCAGTACTTC
NA | TRBJ1-2 | NA | TRBV25-1 | CASSEGRNGYTF | TGTGCCAGCAGTGAGGGCAGGAATGGCTACACCTTC
NA | TRBJ2-2 | NA | TRBV6-4 | CASSEVASTGELFF | TGTGCCAGCAGTGAGGTGGCATCCACCGGGGAGCTGTTTTTT
NA | TRBJ1-1 | NA | TRBV18 | CASSPRQTFNTEAFF | TGTGCCAGCTCACCCAGACAGACGTTTAACACTGAAGCTTTCTTT